These 8 T cell receptor beta chains were sequenced from one sample in a study of radiation and T cells in renal cell carcinoma. The time point: blood 2 weeks post-SBRT. Treatment of the sample: 15 Gy SBRT to primary tumor, nephrectomy 4 weeks later. Data came from immunoSEQ multiplex PCR; TCRdb stores just in-frame clones and leaves some out. Found here are 70,000 to 80,000 clones, approximately 86% of them singletons; the top ten hold 20% to 25%. The starting material was blood, obtained from a patient whose treatment included radiotherapy and nephrectomy. Every receptor here comes from a woman between 45 and 65 years old with renal cell carcinoma.

V gene TRBV7-2 combines with J gene TRBJ1-3, with 7 positions matching TRBD1. This CDR3 has 16 amino acids. V lost 4 bases, J lost 0 bases, and 6 bases stayed unmatched. Per germline, CDR1 SGHTA and CDR2 FQGNSA. The CDR3 DNA follows: TGTGCCAGCAGCTCGACAGGGAGCTACTCTGGAAACACCATATATTTT. Its protein is CASSSTGSYSGNTIYF.

The gene calls are TRBV9 and TRBJ2-3; 11 positions agree with TRBD2. After removal of 3 bases from V and 5 bases from J, the junction contained 11 bases not matched to a gene. This CDR3 spans 17 amino acids. The germline V gene has CDR1 SGDLS and CDR2 YYNGEE. DNA of the CDR3: TGTGCCAGCAGCGCAACAACTAGCGGGAGTGGGAAAGATACGCAGTATTTT. This translates into CASSATTSGSGKDTQYF.

This chain links TRBV28 with TRBJ2-1; no definite D call. With 7 bases removed from V and 0 bases from J, the gap between germline ends came to 16 bases. CDR3 length: 16 amino acids. Germline V CDR1 and CDR2: MDHEN, SYDVKM. The DNA for the CDR3 is TGTGCCAGCACTCTTCTGGCGGAAAGCTCCTACAATGAGCAGTTCTTC. It is translated as CASTLLAESSYNEQFF.

At least ten counts were recorded for this clone. The J gene is TRBJ2-3, the V gene TRBV28; the match to TRBD2 covers 7 bases. Trimming took 5 bases from V and 2 from J; bases not matched to a gene: 7. The CDR3 runs 15 residues. In germline, CDR1 is MDHEN, CDR2 SYDVKM. The CDR3 nucleotides read TGTGCCAGCAGTCCCCCTAGCGGCCTCACAGATACGCAGTATTTT. Its translation is CASSPPSGLTDTQYF.

The chain uses TRBV6-4 and TRBJ2-2, with 8 bases that match TRBD1. Trimming removed 6 bases from V and 3 bases from J; junction bases left unmatched: 0. The CDR3 is made up of 13 amino acids. Germline assignment: CDR1 MRHNA and CDR2 SNTAGT. This chain's CDR3 is CASRGQDTGELFF. CDR3 DNA sequence: TGTGCCAGCAGGGGACAGGACACCGGGGAGCTGTTTTTT.

This clone has a single count. The V and J genes are TRBV11-2 and TRBJ1-4, with D hard to call. Germline CDR1 reads SGHAT; CDR2 reads FQNNGV. V was pared by 6 bases and J by 0 bases, with 8 bases between. The CDR3 is 14 amino acids. CDR3 DNA: TGTGCCAGCAGAGTACAACCAACTAATGAAAAACTGTTTTTT. It codes for CASRVQPTNEKLFF. Combining the CDR3 with reference TRBV11-2 and TRBJ1-4 gives the whole variable domain EAGVAQSPRYKIIEKRQSVAFWCNPISGHATLYWYQQILGQGPKLLIQFQNNGVVDDSQLPKDRFSAERLKGVDSTLKIQPAKLEDSAVYLCASRVQPTNEKLFFGSGTQLSVL.

The V and J genes are TRBV9 and TRBJ2-7; a possible D gene is TRBD1 (5 bases). Germline-derived CDR1 and CDR2 are SGDLS and YYNGEE. This CDR3 has 14 amino acids. Trimming took 4 bases from V and 4 from J, leaving 15 bases between them. CDR3 nucleotides: TGTGCCAGCAGCTCTGGGCAGGGTTATTACGAGCAGTACTTC. Amino acids: CASSSGQGYYEQYF.

The V gene is TRBV6-5, the J gene TRBJ1-2; D remains ambiguous. Germline V lookup: CDR1 MNHEY, CDR2 SVGAGI. CDR3 length: 14 residues. The V gene lost 5 bases and the J gene lost 4 bases, with 14 bases spanning the gap. CDR3 coding DNA: TGTGCCAGCAGTCTCCGGAGGGCTGGCTATGGCTACACCTTC. It codes for CASSLRRAGYGYTF.